The clone carrying this TCR beta chain was seen many times. This specimen belongs to a study of human T cells and chemical hapten exposure. As for time point: patch test 3, about 24 weeks after DPC sensitization. The sample's treatment: therapeutic diphenylcyclopropenone sensitization with weekly scalp DPC. Each CDR3 protein gets one entry after TCRdb re-called the RACE reads with MiXCR. The sample holds about 84,000 distinct CDR3 sequences, 11% seen once. CDR3 length: 15 amino acids. CDR1 SGHRS and CDR2 YFSETQ come from the germline V gene. V lost 0 bases and J lost 4, with 13 bases in between. The chain has TRBV5-1 and TRBJ1-2, with no clear D. The receptor was derived from a woman between 50 and 59 years old with alopecia areata. Some clones in this sample may be carry-over from other donors' samples. This specimen consisted of whole blood, obtained in connection with sensitization to the hapten diphenylcyclopropenone (DPC). The CDR3: CASSLEGNRIYGYTF. The CDR3 DNA is TGCGCCAGCAGCTTGGAAGGGAACCGGATCTATGGCTACACCTTC.